This is a list of T cell receptor beta chains from one sample in a study of T cells in Graves' hyperthyroidism and ophthalmopathy. One entry per CDR3 protein results from TCRdb running MiXCR on the multiplex PCR reads. The sample gives around 720,000 distinct CDR3 sequences, around 40% of which show up once; 31% is in the top ten. The sequencing sample was made of blood. These TCRs come from a woman aged 40-49 years with Graves' hyperthyroidism. The CDR3 runs from the conserved cysteine through the conserved F or W. Fields, in order: clone size, D gene, V gene, J gene, CDR3 DNA, CDR3 protein. The D gene is left open where the match is weak. Expanded clones get a size class; other rows say once, few or many, or leave the size out.

>NA|NA|TRBV7-2|TRBJ2-5
TGTGCCAGCAGTTCGGGTCCTTCCGAGACCCAGTACTTC
CASSSGPSETQYF
>few|TRBD1|TRBV20-1|TRBJ1-2
TGCAGTGCCAAAGAAACAGGGGTATCCTATGGCTACACCTTC
CSAKETGVSYGYTF
>few|TRBD2|TRBV19|TRBJ2-7
TGTGCCAGTAGTTCAGAGACTAGCGGCGCCTACGAGCAGTACTTC
CASSSETSGAYEQYF
>many|NA|TRBV2|TRBJ1-4
TGTGCCAGCAGTGATCGTGGTGCCCGGGGGTCAAAACTGTTTTTT
CASSDRGARGSKLFF
>many|NA|TRBV15|TRBJ1-2
TGTGCCACCTACCAGGCAGGACTCTATGGCTACACCTTC
CATYQAGLYGYTF
>NA|TRBD1|TRBV7-3|TRBJ2-1
TGTGCCAGCAGCCGTACGGGGACAGGGCCCAATGAGCAGTTCTTC
CASSRTGTGPNEQFF
>many|NA|TRBV11-2|TRBJ1-5
TGTGCCAGCAGCTCTGGGACACGGACGGATAGCAATCAGCCCCAGCATTTT
CASSSGTRTDSNQPQHF
>many|NA|TRBV5-6|TRBJ2-7
TGTGCCAGCAGCGCATCCGGGACACCGACCTACGAGCAGTACTTC
CASSASGTPTYEQYF
>NA|NA|TRBV18|TRBJ2-5
TGTGCCAGCTCACCGCGACAGGATGAGACCCAGTACTTC
CASSPRQDETQYF
>NA|NA|TRBV6-1|TRBJ1-6
NA
CASRWADGAPIF
>many|TRBD1|TRBV15|TRBJ2-5
TGTGCCACCAGCAGAGACAGGGGGCTGGAGACCCAGTACTTC
CATSRDRGLETQYF
>many|NA|TRBV15|TRBJ1-1
TGTGCCACCAGCAGTCGCCAGGGAACCCGGAAAACTTTCTTT
CATSSRQGTRKTFF
>NA|TRBD2|TRBV25-1|TRBJ2-1
TGTGCCAGCAGTGGAGGCCTAGCGGGGGAAAGCTCCTACAATGAGCAGTTCTTC
CASSGGLAGESSYNEQFF
>NA|NA|TRBV6-5|TRBJ2-2
TGTGCCAGCAGCCTTCACACTTTTCAAGGAACCGGGGAGCTGTTTTTT
CASSLHTFQGTGELFF
>many|NA|TRBV10-3|TRBJ1-1
TGTGCCATCAGATCTGCAGGGGTCACTGAAGCTTTCTTT
CAIRSAGVTEAFF
>few|TRBD1|TRBV28|TRBJ2-6
TGTGCCAGCAAAAGGGGGCAAGCCAACGTCCTGACTTTC
CASKRGQANVLTF
>many|NA|TRBV9|TRBJ1-2
TGTGCCAGCAGCGTAGTTGGGACGGGGGACTATGGCTACACCTTC
CASSVVGTGDYGYTF
>few|TRBD1|TRBV12-3/TRBV12-4|TRBJ1-6
TGTGCCAGCAGTTTCGCGGGACAGCTTCCCTCACCCCTCCACTTT
CASSFAGQLPSPLHF
>NA|NA|TRBV25-1|TRBJ1-4
TGTGCCAGCAGTGGTGGCAGGCGGGAAAAACTGTTTTTT
CASSGGRREKLFF
>NA|NA|TRBV6-1|TRBJ2-6
TGTGCCAGCAGTGCCGACATTTACTCTGGGGCCAACGTCCTGACTTTC
CASSADIYSGANVLTF
>NA|NA|TRBV7-9|TRBJ1-4
TGTGCCAGCAGCTTACGGACGCGAGGTGAAAAACTGTTTTTT
CASSLRTRGEKLFF
>many|NA|TRBV13|TRBJ1-1
TGTGCCAGCAGCTTAGGGAGTGCAGCCCCTGAAGCTTTCTTT
CASSLGSAAPEAFF
>NA|TRBD1|TRBV20-1|TRBJ1-3
TGCAGTGCTAGAGACGACCGACAGGGGACTGGAAACACCATATATTTT
CSARDDRQGTGNTIYF
>few|NA|TRBV7-9|TRBJ1-2
TGTGCCAGCAGCCCAATATACACCTCTTCTAACTATGGCTACACCTTC
CASSPIYTSSNYGYTF
>many|NA|TRBV2|TRBJ1-2
TGTGCCAGCTCGGGGACAACTAGCTATGGCTACACCTTC
CASSGTTSYGYTF